This TCR beta chain was identified during a study of metastatic and nonmetastatic thyroid tumors (TCRdb year 2020). Background for the entire study: Repertoires from peripheral blood and from tumor or nodule tissue samples of malignant and benign thyroid patients were compared.

As encoded in the germline V gene, CDR1 is MGHRA while CDR2 is YSYEKL. A distance of 8 bases separates the germline ends of V and J, which lose 0 bases and 9 bases respectively. From cysteine to phenylalanine, the CDR3 is 12 amino acids long. The DNA shown is the 36-base CDR3, in frame from base 1. To prepare the library, PCR was applied. The instrument was an Illumina HiSeq 4000. High-throughput sequencing was used to profile the TCR beta-chain CDR3 region of every patient. The original methods were these. CDR3 differences across clinicopathological groups were used to build a classifier for discriminating distant-metastatic papillary thyroid cancer patients. The Shannon index was used to assess repertoire diversity, and the Morisita-Horn index was used to assess tumor-blood repertoire similarity. Clones were called with MiXCR by TCRdb after fastp trimmed the public reads at Q25, and only in-frame beta chains were retained. TCRdb's processing, not the authors', yielded these V and J calls. The sample records tens of thousands of clones, more than 15% of which are singletons. Clones ranked in the top ten supply 10% to 13% of the sample.

No patient had received any treatment before thyroid surgery. Patient clinical samples collected from about 2011 to 2019 were retrospectively analysed using T-cell receptor beta sequencing. The sample holds many counts of this clone. No cognate antigen has been identified for it. Per-base quality was not reported, and no clone a single base away is much larger than it. Broad study findings and their caveats: TCR beta diversity was reported as significantly higher in malignant tumors than in benign nodules, in both blood and tumor samples.

The specimen sequenced was blood. The clonotype comes from a female donor with papillary thyroid cancer or a benign thyroid nodule (not recorded which). Some clones in this sample may be carry-over from other donors' samples. The V and J segments used are TRBV4-1 and TRBJ2-5; a tentative D call is TRBD2 (6 bases match). The CDR3 amino acid sequence is: CASSQDRRAQYF. The DNA sequence is TGCGCCAGCAGCCAAGATAGGAGGGCCCAGTACTTC.